Below, 25 T cell receptor beta chains from the same sample are listed, as sequenced in a study of blood T cell repertoires in COVID-19. Sequenced by immunoSEQ multiplex PCR; TCRdb stores in-frame clones only, minus some. The repertoire includes approximately 440,000 clones, roughly 91% of them detected once, and around 0.6% sits in the top ten. Sequencing input: PBMCs or T cells enriched from blood (not recorded which). These receptor sequences come from a man between 18 and 29 years old who had recovered from COVID-19.

The gene calls are TRBV7-6 and TRBJ2-5; D is unclear. Germline lookup yields CDR1 SGHVS and CDR2 FNYEAQ. The CDR3 is 13 amino acids. The germline V and J ends were trimmed by 5 bases and 4 bases, with 11 bases remaining between them. The CDR3 loop is CASSDGSLETQYF. The CDR3 coding sequence is TGTGCCAGCAGCGACGGGTCTCTAGAGACCCAGTACTTC. Looking up the rest from reference TRBV7-6 and TRBJ2-5 gives the full variable domain: GAGVSQSPRYKVTKRGQDVALRCDPISGHVSLYWYRQALGQGPEFLTYFNYEAQQDKSGLPNDRFSAERPEGSISTLTIQRTEQRDSAMYRCASSDGSLETQYFGPGTRLLVL.

The chain links TRBV6-5 to TRBJ2-7; 8 nucleotides line up with TRBD1. V lost 9 bases, J lost 5 bases, and 15 bases stayed unmatched. This CDR3 has 15 residues. Per germline, CDR1 MNHEY and CDR2 SVGAGI. As DNA, the CDR3 is TGTGCCAGTGCAGCCTGGACAGGGCTCGGCAACGAGCAGTACTTC. This codes for CASAAWTGLGNEQYF.

This rearrangement joins TRBV4-1 to TRBJ1-5; D unclear. The ends were cut back, 0 bases at V and 4 bases at J, with 4 bases in the middle. Germline loops: CDR1 MGHRA, CDR2 YSYEKL. The CDR3 covers 13 residues. The CDR3 nucleotides are TGCGCCAGCAGCCAAGATCTGAATCAGCCCCAGCATTTT. It codes for CASSQDLNQPQHF.

CDR3 sequence reads: CASLPESQRGEAFF. The DNA for the CDR3 is TGTGCCAGCCTTCCCGAAAGCCAACGGGGAGAAGCTTTCTTT. The rearrangement uses TRBV6-5 and TRBJ1-1; D is uncertain. V lost 8 bases and J lost 8, with 21 bases in between. This CDR3 is 14 amino acids long. CDR1 and CDR2 from the germline V gene are MNHEY and SVGAGI.

The chain uses TRBV7-9 and TRBJ2-5; no clear D gene. The V gene lost 2 bases and the J gene lost 4 bases, with 14 bases spanning the gap. The CDR3 consists of 15 residues. Germline V gene lookup returns CDR1 SEHNR and CDR2 FQNEAQ (reference sequence). The chain's CDR3 is CASSLRGVRSETQYF. CDR3 bases: TGTGCCAGCAGCTTACGTGGTGTTCGGTCAGAGACCCAGTACTTC.

The V call is TRBV19, the J call TRBJ1-5; D might be TRBD1 (5 bases). The CDR3 sequence is 14 residues long. V lost 7 bases, J lost 7 bases, and 17 bases lay in between. Germline V gives CDR1 LNHDA, CDR2 SQIVND (reference sequence). This CDR3 reads CASTVRGAGQPQHF. The CDR3 region has the DNA TGTGCCAGTACCGTTAGGGGTGCAGGCCAGCCCCAGCATTTT.

The chain carries TRBV6-1 and TRBJ1-2, with 9 bases aligning to TRBD1. The V gene end was trimmed by 6 bases and the J gene end by 5 bases; junction bases not matched to a gene: 13. Germline assignment: CDR1 MNHNS and CDR2 SASEGT. This CDR3 has 16 residues. The CDR3 reads CASRERPGQGLYGYTF. For the CDR3, the DNA is TGTGCCAGCAGAGAAAGGCCGGGACAGGGTCTTTATGGCTACACCTTC.

This chain joins TRBV19 and TRBJ1-1; 8 bases are a match to TRBD1. Germline CDR1 reads LNHDA; CDR2 reads SQIVND (reference sequence). The CDR3 has 14 residues. V trimming: 3 bases; J trimming: 2 bases; junction bases outside the gene matches: 2. The CDR3 reads CASSIQGANTEAFF. CDR3 DNA sequence: TGTGCCAGTAGTATTCAGGGGGCAAACACTGAAGCTTTCTTT.

J is TRBJ1-5 and V is TRBV5-6, with D unclear. From germline, CDR1 is SGHDT and CDR2 YYEEEE. V lost 2 bases and J lost 0, with 9 bases in between. The CDR3 runs to 15 residues. In DNA, the CDR3 is TGTGCCAGCAGCTTTGGCGGTTATAGCAATCAGCCCCAGCATTTT. Translated: CASSFGGYSNQPQHF.

CDR3 in amino acids: CAISEGRGTDTQYF. The CDR3 region has the DNA TGTGCCATCAGTGAGGGCAGGGGCACAGATACGCAGTATTTT. This rearrangement joins TRBV10-3 to TRBJ2-3, with TRBD1 as a possible D gene (5 bases). Trimming took 2 bases from V and 1 from J, leaving 7 bases between them. Germline V gene sequence: CDR1 ENHRY, CDR2 SYGVKD. The CDR3 is made up of 14 amino acids.

The chain employs TRBV11-2 and TRBJ2-3, with 7 bases fitting TRBD2. From germline, CDR1 is SGHAT and CDR2 FQNNGV. This CDR3 is built from 15 residues. Trimming removed 5 bases from V and 0 bases from J; junction bases left unmatched: 5. DNA of the CDR3: TGTGCCAGCAGCGAAGCGGGAACAAGCACAGATACGCAGTATTTT. It yields the protein CASSEAGTSTDTQYF.

The genes are TRBV11-1 and TRBJ2-7, with D perhaps matching TRBD1 (5 bases). Germline lookup yields CDR1 SGHAT and CDR2 FQDESV (reference sequence). V lost 8 bases and J 3 bases, leaving 11 bases between the germline ends. The CDR3 is 12 amino acids. CDR3 sequence: CASQRGNYEQYF. CDR3 nucleotide sequence: TGTGCCAGCCAAAGGGGAAACTACGAGCAGTACTTC.

A single count supports this clone. This chain joins TRBV27 and TRBJ2-7; 7 bases are shared with TRBD1. CDR1 is MNHEY, CDR2 SMNVEV, per germline (reference sequence). Trimming removed 5 bases from V and 4 bases from J; junction bases left unmatched: 17. This CDR3 has 17 amino acids. The CDR3 loop reads CASSKSKLRDRPYEQYF. The DNA of the CDR3 is TGTGCCAGCAGTAAATCCAAACTCCGGGACAGACCTTACGAGCAGTACTTC.

The genes are TRBV2 and TRBJ1-4, with D perhaps TRBD1 (6 bases). Per germline, CDR1 SNHLY and CDR2 FYNNEI. The CDR3 consists of 14 residues. V was pared by 7 bases and J by 10 bases, with 19 bases between. This CDR3 reads CASKGSSLGGKLFF. The CDR3 coding sequence is TGTGCCAGCAAGGGATCATCGTTAGGGGGAAAACTGTTTTTT.

This chain joins TRBV27 and TRBJ2-5; 7 positions match TRBD2. V was clipped by 0 bases and J by 4 bases; unmatched bases: 2. This CDR3 spans 14 amino acids. The germline V gene has CDR1 MNHEY and CDR2 SMNVEV (reference sequence). CDR3 sequence (DNA): TGTGCCAGCAGTTTATCTCCGGGAGGAGAGACCCAGTACTTC. It is translated as CASSLSPGGETQYF.

The chain has TRBV12-5 and TRBJ1-2; the D gene is possibly TRBD1 (6 bases). Germline V lookup: CDR1 LGHNT, CDR2 FRNRAP. This CDR3 is built from 13 residues. V lost 7 bases, J lost 6 bases, and 15 bases lay in between. The CDR3 reads CASARSGAHGYTF. For the CDR3, the DNA is TGTGCTAGTGCCAGATCAGGGGCCCATGGCTACACCTTC.

The chain is built from TRBV19 and TRBJ1-6, with 9 nucleotides matching TRBD1. The CDR3 is 16 amino acids. Germline CDR1 LNHDA, CDR2 SQIVND (reference sequence). V gave up 7 bases and J gave up 7 bases; unmatched junction bases: 11. For the CDR3, the DNA is TGTGCCAGTACCCCGCTACGAGGACAGGGGAATTCACCCCTCCACTTT. It codes for CASTPLRGQGNSPLHF.

V and J are TRBV18 and TRBJ2-7, with no clear D. The CDR3 loop spans 13 amino acids. Germline values: CDR1 KGHSH, CDR2 LQKENI. Trimming took 5 bases from V and 7 from J, leaving 15 bases between them. The DNA for the CDR3 is TGTGCCAGCTCAATGGAGAGTGCTGGAGAGCAGTACTTC. It encodes CASSMESAGEQYF.

The V call is TRBV27, the J call TRBJ2-1, with 11 bases identical to TRBD2. Trimming removed 9 bases from V and 0 bases from J; junction bases left unmatched: 13. From germline, CDR1 is MNHEY and CDR2 SMNVEV (reference sequence). The CDR3 extends over 18 amino acids. The chain's CDR3 is CARLAFRLAGSSYNEQFF. CDR3 nucleotide sequence: TGTGCCAGACTCGCTTTCAGACTAGCGGGGAGCTCCTACAATGAGCAGTTCTTC.

This chain connects TRBV5-1 to TRBJ1-6; D unresolved. Trimming shortened V by 0 bases and J by 8 bases, and 12 bases separated the two germline ends. CDR3 length: 15 amino acids. Germline V gene sequence: CDR1 SGHRS, CDR2 YFSETQ. The CDR3 sequence: CASSLDGRFDSPLHF. CDR3 in DNA: TGCGCCAGCAGCTTGGATGGCAGATTTGATTCACCCCTCCACTTT.

This chain links TRBV6-5 with TRBJ2-7, with 7 nucleotides matching TRBD2. Unmatched junction bases numbered 9, after V lost 7 bases and J lost 0 bases. CDR3 length equals 15 residues. The germline V gene encodes CDR1 MNHEY and CDR2 SVGAGI. For the CDR3, the DNA is TGTGCCAGCAAACTTAGCGCGGGGGACTCCTACGAGCAGTACTTC. Protein: CASKLSAGDSYEQYF.

This clone was detected only once. This chain joins TRBV19 and TRBJ1-2; tentative D call: TRBD1 (5 bases). Germline V gene data show CDR1 as LNHDA and CDR2 as SQIVND (reference sequence). V dropped 7 bases and J dropped 4 bases, with 19 bases sitting between them. The CDR3 covers 15 residues. Here the CDR3 DNA reads TGTGCCAGTACTAGCGGGGCGGGAATAAGCTATGGCTACACCTTC. Protein product: CASTSGAGISYGYTF.

This clone was seen just once. V and J are TRBV2 and TRBJ1-1, with TRBD1 identical over 8 bases. Germline-derived CDR1 and CDR2 are SNHLY and FYNNEI. The ends lost 6 bases at V and 6 bases at J; junction bases unmatched: 6. The CDR3 consists of 13 residues. The CDR3 region is CASRTGVEAEAFF. The CDR3 coding sequence is TGTGCCAGCAGGACAGGGGTAGAGGCTGAAGCTTTCTTT.

CDR3 in amino acids: CASSARGGHAAGGEDTQYF. CDR3 bases: TGTGCCAGCAGCGCGAGGGGGGGACACGCAGCGGGAGGAGAAGATACGCAGTATTTT. The chain joins TRBV9 to TRBJ2-3; TRBD2 matches 9 bases. The trim removed 3 bases at V and 5 bases at J, leaving 19 bases unmatched. Germline-derived CDR1 and CDR2 are SGDLS and YYNGEE. The CDR3 sequence is 19 residues long.

A few counts support this clone. The chain employs TRBV27 and TRBJ1-5, with a weak D call TRBD1 (5 bases). The germline CDR1 and CDR2 sequences are MNHEY and SMNVEV (reference sequence). The CDR3 is made up of 15 amino acids. V was cut by 3 bases and J by 4 bases, with 13 bases left in between. The CDR3 DNA follows: TGTGCCAGCAGTTTGGCCCTCGGGGGAAATCAGCCCCAGCATTTT. Amino acids: CASSLALGGNQPQHF.